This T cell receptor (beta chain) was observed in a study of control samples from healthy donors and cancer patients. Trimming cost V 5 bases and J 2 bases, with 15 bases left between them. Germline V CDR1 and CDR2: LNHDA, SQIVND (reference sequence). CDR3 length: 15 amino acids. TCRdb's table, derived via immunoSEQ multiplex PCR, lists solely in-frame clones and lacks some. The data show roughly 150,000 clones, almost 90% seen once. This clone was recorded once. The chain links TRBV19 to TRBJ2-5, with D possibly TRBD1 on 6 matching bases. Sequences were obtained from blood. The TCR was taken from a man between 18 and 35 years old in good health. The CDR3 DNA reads TGTGCCAGTAGTGTTAACCGGGACACTCAAGAGACCCAGTACTTC. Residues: CASSVNRDTQETQYF.